This entry lists 18 T cell receptor beta chains sequenced from one sample in a study of T cell repertoires in aging, cancer and after chemotherapy. Peripheral blood genomic DNA, not sorted cells or RNA, was the template. TRB rearrangements spanning V, D and J were amplified using mixed TRB-A/B primers. TCRdb used MiXCR to reprocess the multiplex PCR reads, holding one entry per CDR3 protein. Of 10,000 to 15,000 distinct CDR3 sequences in the sample, 35% to 45% were seen once. The sample taken for sequencing was blood. These receptors were collected from a human donor in good health. The donor label of this sample is uncertain.

J is TRBJ2-3 and V is TRBV6-4; TRBD2 matches at 7 bases. The V segment lost 2 bases and the J segment 1 base; nucleotides outside the gene matches: 0. CDR3 length: 14 amino acids. Germline values: CDR1 MRHNA, CDR2 SNTAGT. The DNA of the CDR3 is TGTGCCAGCAGTGACAGCGGGGGCACAGATACGCAGTATTTT. Translation: CASSDSGGTDTQYF.

The chain is built from TRBV12-3 or TRBV12-4 and TRBJ2-5; D is ambiguous. V was cut by 2 bases and J by 5 bases, with 12 bases left in between. The CDR3 runs to 14 residues. CDR3 in amino acids: CASSLWAQRETQYF. As DNA, the CDR3 is TGTGCCAGCAGTTTATGGGCTCAACGGGAGACCCAGTACTTC.

The chain has TRBV12-3 or TRBV12-4 and TRBJ2-7; TRBD2 aligns across 12 bases. V was clipped by 6 bases and J by 5 bases; unmatched bases: 5. This CDR3 contains 14 residues. The CDR3 sequence is CASSRLAGVDEQYF. For the CDR3, the DNA is TGTGCCAGCAGCCGACTAGCGGGAGTGGACGAGCAGTACTTC.

This clonotype occurred a few times. J is TRBJ2-3 and V is TRBV10-3, with TRBD2 identical over 12 bases. The V and J ends lost 6 bases and 3 bases, in that order; junction bases with no gene match: 4. The CDR3 spans 15 residues. Germline-derived CDR1 and CDR2 are ENHRY and SYGVKD. CDR3: CAIRLAGGATDTQYF. CDR3 DNA sequence: TGTGCCATCAGACTAGCGGGGGGTGCGACAGATACGCAGTATTTT.

This clonotype is labeled medium-sized. This chain uses TRBV29-1 with TRBJ2-7, with 11 bases that match TRBD2. V dropped 7 bases and J dropped 6; count of bases not matched to a gene: 8. CDR3 length: 13 residues. Germline CDR1 and CDR2: SQVTM and ANQGSEA. The CDR3 loop is CSGFSGTSGEQYF. The CDR3 nucleotides are TGCAGCGGCTTCTCCGGGACTAGCGGCGAGCAGTACTTC.

This clonotype was found a few times. The rearrangement joins TRBV11-1 to TRBJ1-2; 7 bases agree with TRBD1. This CDR3 comprises 13 residues. Unmatched junction bases numbered 4, after V lost 5 bases and J lost 4 bases. The germline V gene encodes CDR1 SGHAT and CDR2 FQDESV (reference sequence). The CDR3 loop reads CASSLGQIYGYTF. CDR3 sequence (DNA): TGTGCCAGCAGCCTGGGACAGATCTATGGCTACACCTTC.

The chain joins TRBV6-5 to TRBJ1-1; 8 bases are a match to TRBD1. The V and J ends lost 6 bases and 5 bases, in that order; junction bases with no gene match: 11. Germline assignment: CDR1 MNHEY and CDR2 SVGAGI. CDR3 size: 15 residues. In DNA, the CDR3 is TGTGCCAGCAGCCCAGGGGGCGGGGGGGTGACTGAAGCTTTCTTT. It yields the protein CASSPGGGGVTEAFF.

The chain joins TRBV27 to TRBJ2-2; D is possibly TRBD2 (5 bases). CDR1 and CDR2 (germline): MNHEY, SMNVEV (reference sequence). The CDR3 spans 14 residues. Trimming removed 6 bases at V and 6 bases at J, with 14 bases between. This CDR3 reads CASSPSTGAGELFF. CDR3 sequence (DNA): TGTGCCAGCAGCCCCTCGACCGGGGCCGGGGAGCTGTTTTTT.

This clonotype was found a few times. This chain joins TRBV27 and TRBJ2-7; maybe TRBD1 (6 bases). The CDR3 length is 15 residues. Germline CDR1 reads MNHEY; CDR2 reads SMNVEV (reference sequence). V lost 8 bases to trimming and J lost 5 bases, with 22 bases between them. In DNA form, the CDR3 reads TGTGCCAGCCAGCAACGTCAGGGGATCGTGAACGAGCAGTACTTC. Its translation: CASQQRQGIVNEQYF.

The chain links TRBV6-1 to TRBJ1-1; TRBD1 is a possible D gene (5 bases). The germline CDR1 and CDR2 sequences are MNHNS and SASEGT. The V end was cut by 6 bases, the J end by 4 bases, with 12 bases between. The CDR3 is 13 residues long. The DNA for the CDR3 is TGTGCCAGCAGCGGGACGGTCTCCACTGAAGCTTTCTTT. Amino acids: CASSGTVSTEAFF.

The J gene is TRBJ2-1, the V gene TRBV30; 7 bases are shared with TRBD2. The junction had 7 bases not matched to a gene; V was cut back by 7 bases and J by 1 base. The CDR3 is 14 amino acids. Germline-derived CDR1 and CDR2 are GTSNPN and SVGIG (reference sequence). The CDR3: CASMSGISYNEQFF. The CDR3 nucleotides are TGTGCCTCGATGAGCGGGATATCCTACAATGAGCAGTTCTTC.

This clonotype was counted a few times. The V call is TRBV27, the J call TRBJ1-4; 10 positions match TRBD1. This CDR3 has 14 amino acids. V was pared by 2 bases and J by 7 bases, with 1 base of the junction left unmatched. CDR1 MNHEY and CDR2 SMNVEV come from the germline V gene (reference sequence). The CDR3 coding sequence is TGTGCCAGCAGTTTACGGGACAGGGGTGAAAAACTGTTTTTT. As protein: CASSLRDRGEKLFF.

The chain uses TRBV24-1 and TRBJ2-7, with no clear D. V lost 3 bases to trimming and J lost 12 bases, with 14 bases between them. The V gene's germline CDR1 is KGHDR and CDR2 SFDVKD. This CDR3 is built from 12 residues. In nucleotides, the CDR3 is TGTGCCACCAGTGATCCGACACTTACCTCGTACTTC. This encodes CATSDPTLTSYF.

The CDR3 reads CASSYLLAADTQYF. In DNA, the CDR3 is TGTGCCAGCAGTTACCTGCTAGCAGCAGATACGCAGTATTTT. The J gene is TRBJ2-3, the V gene TRBV6-6; D may be TRBD2 (5 bases). Trimming pared 2 bases from V and 4 bases from J, leaving 10 bases between. CDR1 and CDR2 from the germline V gene are MNHNY and SVGAGI (reference sequence). This CDR3 spans 14 amino acids.

The chain combines TRBV18 with TRBJ1-5, with D unclear. Germline loops: CDR1 KGHSH, CDR2 LQKENI. V lost 8 bases to trimming and J lost 4 bases, with 9 bases between them. The CDR3 sequence is 12 residues long. CDR3 residues: CASAGSNQPQHF. CDR3 sequence (DNA): TGTGCCAGCGCCGGGAGTAATCAGCCCCAGCATTTT.

The table lists this clonotype with a few counts. V and J are TRBV6-5 and TRBJ2-7, with 8 bases fitting TRBD1. The CDR3 contains 14 residues. After removal of 6 bases from V and 3 bases from J, the junction contained 7 bases not matched to a gene. Per the germline V gene, CDR1 is MNHEY and CDR2 is SVGAGI. CDR3 residues: CASSTGGTGYEQYF. The DNA for the CDR3 is TGTGCCAGCAGCACAGGGGGTACGGGCTACGAGCAGTACTTC.

This chain connects TRBV24-1 to TRBJ1-3; D is uncertain. Germline V gene data show CDR1 as KGHDR and CDR2 as SFDVKD. V was shortened by 4 bases and J by 2 bases, with 11 bases between the two germline ends. There are 15 residues in the CDR3. DNA for the CDR3: TGTGCCACCAGTGACCCCGGACGAACTGGAAACACCATATATTTT. It is translated as CATSDPGRTGNTIYF.

This sequence joins TRBV6-5 and TRBJ1-6; D is unclear. The V gene's germline CDR1 is MNHEY and CDR2 SVGAGI. The V and J ends lost 5 bases and 7 bases respectively, with 9 bases between them. There are 13 residues in the CDR3. The chain's CDR3 is CASSEGENSPLHF. The CDR3 bases are TGTGCCAGCAGTGAAGGAGAGAATTCACCCCTCCACTTT.